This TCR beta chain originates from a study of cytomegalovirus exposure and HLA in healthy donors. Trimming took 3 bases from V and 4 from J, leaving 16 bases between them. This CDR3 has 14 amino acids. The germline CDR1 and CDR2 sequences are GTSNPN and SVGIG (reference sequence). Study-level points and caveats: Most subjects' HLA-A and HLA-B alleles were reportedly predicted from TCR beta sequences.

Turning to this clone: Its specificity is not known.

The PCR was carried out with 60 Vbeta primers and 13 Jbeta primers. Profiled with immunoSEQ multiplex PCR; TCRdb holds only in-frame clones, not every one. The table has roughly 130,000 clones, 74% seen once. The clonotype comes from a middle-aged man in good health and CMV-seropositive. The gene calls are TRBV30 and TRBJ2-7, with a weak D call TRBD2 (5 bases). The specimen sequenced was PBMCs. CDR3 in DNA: TGTGCCTGGAGCCTTGGACTGAGTGGATACGAGCAGTACTTC. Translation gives CAWSLGLSGYEQYF. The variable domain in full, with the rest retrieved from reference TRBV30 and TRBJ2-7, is SQTIHQWPATLVQPVGSPLSLECTVEGTSNPNLYWYRQAAGRGLQLLFYSVGIGQISSEVPQNLSASRPQDRQFILSSKKLLLSDSGFYLCAWSLGLSGYEQYFGPGTRLTVT.